The 19 T cell receptor beta chains below come from one sample, sequenced in a study of regulatory T cells in long-lasting Graves disease. Time point here: newly diagnosed GD, antithyroid drugs for less than 3 months. Researchers made the TCR library from RNA that was extracted from PBMCs. Investigators prepared the TCR beta libraries by applying iRepertoire HTBI primers and Arm-PCR of CDR3 regions. TCRdb redid the calling of the multiplex PCR reads with MiXCR, one entry per CDR3 protein. The table shows 300,000 to 450,000 distinct CDR3 sequences, with about a sixth occurring only once. Sequenced here: peripheral blood mononuclear cells (PBMCs), sampled at new diagnosis, from a patient treated with antithyroid drugs. All receptors come from a female donor with Graves disease.

The chain couples TRBV7-2 to TRBJ2-7; TRBD2 matches at 11 bases. Trimming took 1 base from V and 1 from J; bases not matched to a gene: 3. The CDR3 is 16 residues long. The germline V gene encodes CDR1 SGHTA and CDR2 FQGNSA. This CDR3 reads CASSLVLAGGSYEQYF. The CDR3 nucleotides are TGTGCCAGCAGCTTAGTCTTAGCGGGAGGGTCCTACGAGCAGTACTTC.

V gene TRBV28 combines with J gene TRBJ2-5, with D possibly TRBD2 on 5 matching bases. Germline assignment: CDR1 MDHEN and CDR2 SYDVKM. The V and J ends lost 3 bases and 13 bases respectively, with 15 bases between them. The CDR3 length is 12 residues. CDR3 amino acids: CASSFRERLAYF. CDR3 in DNA: TGTGCCAGCAGTTTTAGGGAGAGGTTGGCGTACTTC.

This clonotype occurred many times. The genes are TRBV7-2 and TRBJ1-2; 9 nucleotides agree with TRBD1. Germline V lookup: CDR1 SGHTA, CDR2 FQGNSA. This CDR3 contains 15 residues. Trimming removed 4 bases from V and 0 bases from J; junction bases left unmatched: 3. CDR3 sequence (DNA): TGTGCCAGCAGCTCACAGGGGGCGTCTAACTATGGCTACACCTTC. The encoded protein is CASSSQGASNYGYTF.

V usage is TRBV29-1 and J usage is TRBJ2-1; a possible D gene is TRBD1 (6 bases). The V gene's germline CDR1 is SQVTM and CDR2 ANQGSEA. This CDR3 is 15 amino acids long. V was trimmed by 7 bases and J by 3 bases, leaving 19 bases between them. CDR3 in amino acids: CSEKHPQGYYNEQFF. CDR3 coding DNA: TGCAGCGAAAAACACCCACAGGGCTACTACAATGAGCAGTTCTTC.

The V and J genes are TRBV12-3 or TRBV12-4 and TRBJ2-1, with 8 bases aligning to TRBD2. The J segment lost 5 bases and the V segment lost 2 bases, leaving 5 bases of the junction unmatched. This CDR3 is built from 15 residues. As DNA, the CDR3 is TGTGCCAGCAGTTTATCCCCGCGGGGGGACAATGAGCAGTTCTTC. This translates into CASSLSPRGDNEQFF.

The J gene is TRBJ1-2, the V gene TRBV18; 12 bases are shared with TRBD1. Trimming cost V 6 bases and J 8 bases; bases outside gene matches: 10. The CDR3 covers 15 residues. CDR1 is KGHSH and CDR2 is LQKENI in the germline V gene. The CDR3 loop reads CASSPQGQGAGGYTF. In nucleotides, the CDR3 is TGTGCCAGCTCCCCCCAGGGACAGGGGGCTGGAGGCTACACCTTC.

This clonotype was detected ten times or more. The V gene is TRBV6-1, the J gene TRBJ2-5; no clear D. V was trimmed by 8 bases and J by 7 bases, leaving 17 bases between them. There are 13 residues in the CDR3. Germline CDR1 and CDR2: MNHNS and SASEGT. In DNA, the CDR3 is TGTGCCAGCCATGGGATCTCTTTCGGGACCCAGTACTTC. Residues: CASHGISFGTQYF.

This clonotype was recorded at least ten times. V and J are TRBV12-5 and TRBJ2-1; TRBD2 agrees at 10 bases. After removal of 0 bases from V and 7 bases from J, the junction contained 6 bases not matched to a gene. CDR1 is LGHNT and CDR2 is FRNRAP in the germline V gene. The CDR3 is 16 amino acids. CDR3 bases: TGTGCTAGTGGTTTGGTATTAGCGGGAGGACCGAATGAGCAGTTCTTC. This encodes CASGLVLAGGPNEQFF.

The rearrangement links TRBV19 to TRBJ1-2; no firm D call. From germline, CDR1 is LNHDA and CDR2 SQIVND (reference sequence). The CDR3 is 15 amino acids. V lost 8 bases and J lost 4, with 20 bases in between. CDR3: CASQFSVIGSYGYTF. The CDR3 nucleotides are TGTGCCAGTCAATTTTCCGTGATCGGTTCCTATGGCTACACCTTC.

This clonotype was observed many times. V gene TRBV27 combines with J gene TRBJ1-2, with D maybe TRBD1 (5 bases). The CDR3 runs 14 residues. Germline CDR1 MNHEY, CDR2 SMNVEV (reference sequence). The V gene lost 3 bases and the J gene lost 1 base, with 9 bases spanning the gap. This CDR3 reads CASSFDRSNYGYTF. The CDR3 bases are TGTGCCAGCAGTTTCGACAGAAGTAACTATGGCTACACCTTC.

This clonotype occurred many times. The rearrangement links TRBV7-9 to TRBJ2-4; 8 nucleotides match TRBD1. The CDR3 is made up of 16 amino acids. Trimming at V came to 5 bases and at J to 6 bases, leaving 12 bases not matched to a gene. Germline CDR1 and CDR2: SEHNR and FQNEAQ (reference sequence). CDR3 in amino acids: CASSPAKDRGGNIQYF. The CDR3 nucleotides are TGTGCCAGCAGCCCCGCTAAAGACAGGGGAGGAAACATTCAGTACTTC. Full variable domain (rest looked up from reference TRBV7-9 and TRBJ2-4): DTGVSQNPRHKITKRGQNVTFRCDPISEHNRLYWYRQTLGQGPEFLTYFQNEAQLEKSRLLSDRFSAERPKGSFSTLEIQRTEQGDSAMYLCASSPAKDRGGNIQYFGAGTRLSVL.

In its sample, this clonotype was seen many times. This chain joins TRBV28 and TRBJ2-7; 8 bases agree with TRBD1. The CDR3 spans 13 residues. Germline values: CDR1 MDHEN, CDR2 SYDVKM. With 4 bases clipped from V and 3 bases from J, the junction kept 2 bases outside the gene matches. CDR3 nucleotide sequence: TGTGCCAGCAGTTACAGGGGGAACTACGAGCAGTACTTC. Its translation is CASSYRGNYEQYF. Combining the CDR3 with reference TRBV28 and TRBJ2-7 gives the whole variable domain DVKVTQSSRYLVKRTGEKVFLECVQDMDHENMFWYRQDPGLGLRLIYFSYDVKMKEKGDIPEGYSVSREKKERFSLILESASTNQTSMYLCASSYRGNYEQYFGPGTRLTVT.

This clonotype has at least ten counts. The chain is built from TRBV29-1 and TRBJ2-1, with D perhaps TRBD1 or TRBD2 (5 bases each). CDR3 length: 14 residues. V was shortened by 0 bases and J by 6 bases, with 12 bases between the two germline ends. Germline V lookup: CDR1 SQVTM, CDR2 ANQGSEA. CDR3 protein: CSVEERGLINEQFF. CDR3 DNA: TGCAGCGTTGAAGAGAGGGGTTTGATCAATGAGCAGTTCTTC.

In its sample, this clonotype was seen once. The V and J genes are TRBV5-1 and TRBJ2-1, with D perhaps TRBD1 (6 bases). CDR1 and CDR2 from the germline V gene are SGHRS and YFSETQ. The CDR3 totals 17 residues. The ends were cut back, 5 bases at V and 3 bases at J, with 21 bases in the middle. The CDR3 is CASRYYTGTTLYNEQFF. In DNA form, the CDR3 reads TGCGCCAGCAGGTATTACACCGGGACAACCCTCTACAATGAGCAGTTCTTC.

There are many counts of this clonotype. The J gene is TRBJ2-1, the V gene TRBV7-2, with D perhaps matching TRBD1 (6 bases). Looked up from germline, CDR1 is SGHTA and CDR2 is FQGNSA. The ends were cut back, 3 bases at V and 6 bases at J, with 12 bases in the middle. The CDR3 has 14 amino acids. The CDR3 sequence is CASSLMTGPNEQFF. The CDR3 nucleotides are TGTGCCAGCAGCTTGATGACAGGACCCAATGAGCAGTTCTTC.

The chain has TRBV4-3 and TRBJ2-1; 8 bases match TRBD1. The CDR3 consists of 21 residues. Germline V gene data show CDR1 as LGHNA and CDR2 as YSLEER. The V gene end was trimmed by 2 bases and the J gene end by 7 bases; junction bases not matched to a gene: 25. The CDR3 DNA follows: TGCGCCAGCAGCCAAAAAGTCTCCCCTACCTATCAGGGGGCCCGGACTAATGAGCAGTTCTTC. Its translation is CASSQKVSPTYQGARTNEQFF.

This rearrangement joins TRBV6-1 to TRBJ2-7; 7 bases agree with TRBD1. Germline CDR1 is MNHNS and CDR2 is SASEGT. The junction had 8 bases not matched to a gene; V was cut back by 5 bases and J by 7 bases. The CDR3 covers 13 residues. CDR3 nucleotide sequence: TGTGCCAGCAGTCGGAACCACAGGGGAGAGCAGTACTTC. Protein sequence: CASSRNHRGEQYF.

About this clonotype: A far larger clone lies a single base away; this is likely a read error. The V and J genes are TRBV9 and TRBJ2-5; 8 bases line up with TRBD1. The assigned J gene may be wrong: the sequence end matches TRBJ2-1 better. The CDR3 length is 15 residues. Germline V gene data show CDR1 as SGDLS and CDR2 as YYNGEE. CDR3 sequence: CVSSGQGEGYNEQFF. The CDR3 DNA follows: TGTGTCAGCAGCGGACAGGGCGAAGGATACAATGAGCAGTTCTTC.

The V call is TRBV2, the J call TRBJ2-7; D perhaps matches TRBD2 (6 bases). V lost 9 bases, J lost 5 bases, and 17 bases lay in between. The CDR3 spans 13 residues. From germline, CDR1 is SNHLY and CDR2 FYNNEI. CDR3 sequence reads: CASNRRVSHEQYF. The CDR3 nucleotides read TGTGCCAGTAATCGGAGGGTGTCTCACGAGCAGTACTTC.